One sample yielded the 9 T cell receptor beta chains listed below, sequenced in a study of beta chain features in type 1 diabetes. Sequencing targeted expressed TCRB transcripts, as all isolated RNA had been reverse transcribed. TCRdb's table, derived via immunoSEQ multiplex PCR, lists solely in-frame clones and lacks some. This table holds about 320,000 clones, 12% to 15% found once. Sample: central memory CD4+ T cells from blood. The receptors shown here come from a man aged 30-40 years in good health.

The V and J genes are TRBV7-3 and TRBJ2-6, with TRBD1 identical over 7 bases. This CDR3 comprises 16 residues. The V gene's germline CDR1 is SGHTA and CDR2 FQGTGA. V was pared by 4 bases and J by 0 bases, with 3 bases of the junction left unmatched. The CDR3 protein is CASSSGQFSGANVLTF. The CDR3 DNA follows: TGTGCCAGCAGCTCGGGACAGTTCTCTGGGGCCAACGTCCTGACTTTC.

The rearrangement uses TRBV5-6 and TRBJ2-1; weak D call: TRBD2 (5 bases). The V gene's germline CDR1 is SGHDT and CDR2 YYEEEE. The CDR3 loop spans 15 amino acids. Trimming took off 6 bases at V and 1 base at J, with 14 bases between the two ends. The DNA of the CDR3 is TGTGCCAGCATACCAGCTCCGGGGTCCTACAATGAGCAGTTCTTC. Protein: CASIPAPGSYNEQFF.

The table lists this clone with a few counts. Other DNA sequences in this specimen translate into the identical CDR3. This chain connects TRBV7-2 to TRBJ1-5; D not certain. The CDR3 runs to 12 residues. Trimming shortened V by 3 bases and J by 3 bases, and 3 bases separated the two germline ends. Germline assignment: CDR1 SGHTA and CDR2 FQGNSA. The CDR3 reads CASSLDNQPQHF. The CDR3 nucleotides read TGTGCCAGCAGCTTGGACAATCAGCCCCAGCATTTT.

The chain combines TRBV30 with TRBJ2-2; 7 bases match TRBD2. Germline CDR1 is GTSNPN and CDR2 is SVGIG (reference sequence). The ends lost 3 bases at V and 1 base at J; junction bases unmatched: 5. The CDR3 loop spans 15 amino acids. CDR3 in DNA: TGTGCCTGGAGGCCTGCGGGAGTGAACACCGGGGAGCTGTTTTTT. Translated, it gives CAWRPAGVNTGELFF.

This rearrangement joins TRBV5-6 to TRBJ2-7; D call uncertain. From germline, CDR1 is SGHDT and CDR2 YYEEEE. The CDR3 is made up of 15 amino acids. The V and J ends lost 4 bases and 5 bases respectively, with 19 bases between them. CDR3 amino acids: CASSARLSSWNEQYV. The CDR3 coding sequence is TGTGCCAGCAGCGCCCGCCTGAGCAGTTGGAACGAGCAGTACGTC.

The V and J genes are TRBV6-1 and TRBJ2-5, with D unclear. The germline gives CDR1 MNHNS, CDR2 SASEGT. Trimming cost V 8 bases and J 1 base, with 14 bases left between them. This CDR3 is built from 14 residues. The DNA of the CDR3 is TGTGCCAGCCAGGCTGCAAGTCCCCAAGAGACCCAGTACTTC. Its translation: CASQAASPQETQYF.

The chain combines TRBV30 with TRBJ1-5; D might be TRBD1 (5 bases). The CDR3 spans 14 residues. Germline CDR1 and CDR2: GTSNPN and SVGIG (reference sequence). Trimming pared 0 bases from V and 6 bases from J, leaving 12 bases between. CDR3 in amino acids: CAWSVMGGGQPQHF. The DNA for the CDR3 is TGTGCCTGGAGTGTCATGGGGGGAGGTCAGCCCCAGCATTTT.

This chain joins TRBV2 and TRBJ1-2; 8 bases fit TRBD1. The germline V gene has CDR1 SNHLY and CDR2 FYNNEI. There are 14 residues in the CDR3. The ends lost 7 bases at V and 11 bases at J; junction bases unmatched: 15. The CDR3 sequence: CASNRLTGGLRYTF. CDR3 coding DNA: TGTGCCAGCAATCGACTTACAGGGGGTTTGAGGTACACCTTC.

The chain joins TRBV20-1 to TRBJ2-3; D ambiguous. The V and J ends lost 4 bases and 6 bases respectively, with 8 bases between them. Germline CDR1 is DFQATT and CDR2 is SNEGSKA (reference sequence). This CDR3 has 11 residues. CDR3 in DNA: TGCAGTGCTACGACCCGGGATACGCAGTATTTT. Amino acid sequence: CSATTRDTQYF.